This TCR beta chain was sequenced in a study of blood T cell repertoires in COVID-19. Study details: The United States, Italy and Spain were the sources of the acute and convalescent COVID-19 samples. Nucleic acid was either cDNA or gDNA, and it came from T cells, B-cell-depleted T cells, or PBMCs.

Per the study methods: The assay estimated nucleated cells by amplifying reference gene primers. The table came from immunoSEQ multiplex PCR; TCRdb's copy has only in-frame clones and leaves some out. V and J calls and clone size are those listed in that table; D and trimming were worked out from the DNA. The top ten clones hold around a sixth of a sample with 70,000 to 80,000 clones, approximately 87% of them seen once. There are 15 residues in the CDR3. Germline V gene data show CDR1 as KGHDR and CDR2 as SFDVKD. J lost 3 bases, V lost 5 bases, and 6 bases had no gene match. Material: peripheral blood. The chain recombines TRBV24-1 with TRBJ2-3, with TRBD1 matching over 8 bases. This receptor was obtained from an older man in a cohort sampled during active COVID-19. In DNA form, the CDR3 reads TGTGCCACCAGTGGTGGGACAGGAGCTACAGATACGCAGTATTTT. Amino acids: CATSGGTGATDTQYF.